The sequence of this T cell receptor (beta chain) was determined in a study of blood T cell repertoires in COVID-19. CDR3 size: 16 residues. Deletions cut 8 bases from V and 0 bases from J, with 19 bases between. Germline CDR1 reads SEHNR; CDR2 reads FQNEAQ (reference sequence). TCRdb's table, derived via immunoSEQ multiplex PCR, lists solely in-frame clones and lacks some. The sample includes about 150,000 clones, approximately 73% of them seen just once. Sequenced input: peripheral blood. The sequence was collected from a man in his 60s with acute or convalescent COVID-19. The chain carries TRBV7-9 and TRBJ1-2, with D perhaps TRBD1 (5 bases). CDR3 DNA: TGTGCCAGCTCAACCGGCAGGGCCCTCGCTAACTATGGCTACACCTTC. Translated: CASSTGRALANYGYTF.